The present TCR beta chain was sequenced within a study of cytomegalovirus exposure and HLA in healthy donors. Study as a whole: HLA-typed donors were the source of approximately 85 million unique TCRs held in an early data release.

Primers included in the PCR were 60 Vbeta and 13 Jbeta primers. Sequenced by immunoSEQ multiplex PCR; TCRdb stores in-frame clones only, minus some. The profile covers about 150,000 clones, with around nine tenths appearing a single time and around 5.5% taken by the ten largest. All donors participated as healthy donors of bone marrow. On this clone itself: The antigen is undetermined.

The CDR3 sequence is 15 residues long. V lost 0 bases and J 3 bases, leaving 10 bases between the germline ends. Points from the study as a whole: A highly shared variant cluster was judged a likely technical artifact. Using a false discovery rate of 0.05, a later analysis showed that about 16,000 TCR beta sequences were associated with HLA alleles.

The TCR was taken from a woman under 40 in good health and CMV-seronegative. This chain uses TRBV5-3 with TRBJ1-5; D remains ambiguous. Being an ORF, TRBV5-3 has a function that is uncertain. Sequenced material: PBMCs. The CDR3 sequence is CARSLVWASNQPQHF. In DNA form, the CDR3 reads TGTGCCAGAAGCTTGGTGTGGGCCTCCAATCAGCCCCAGCATTTT.